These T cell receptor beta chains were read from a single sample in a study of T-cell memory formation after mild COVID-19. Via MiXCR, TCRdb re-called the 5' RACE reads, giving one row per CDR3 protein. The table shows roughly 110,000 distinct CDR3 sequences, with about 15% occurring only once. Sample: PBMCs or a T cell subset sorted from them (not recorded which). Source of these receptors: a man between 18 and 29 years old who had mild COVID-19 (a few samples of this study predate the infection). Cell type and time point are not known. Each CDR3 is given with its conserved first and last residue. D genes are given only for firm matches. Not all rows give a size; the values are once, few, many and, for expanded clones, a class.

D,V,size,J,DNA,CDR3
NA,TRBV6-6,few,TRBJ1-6,TGTGCGTCTGGGGGGGTGAGCTCCTATAATTCACCCCTCCACTTT,CASGGVSSYNSPLHF
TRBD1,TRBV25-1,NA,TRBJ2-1,TGTGCCAGCAGTGAGGGGGACAGTGATAACAATGAGCAGTTCTTC,CASSEGDSDNNEQFF
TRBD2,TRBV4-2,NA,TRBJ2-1,TGTGCCAGCAGCCAAGAGATTGGACTAGCGGGGATCAATGAGCAGTTCTTC,CASSQEIGLAGINEQFF
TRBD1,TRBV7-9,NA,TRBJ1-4,TGTGCCAGCAGCTTTACAGGGGCGTTTCTGTTTTTT,CASSFTGAFLFF
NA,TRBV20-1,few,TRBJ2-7,TGCAGTGCTAGAGAAAAGCGTCACAGAGGCGAGCAGTACTTC,CSAREKRHRGEQYF
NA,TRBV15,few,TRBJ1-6,TGTGCCACCAGCAGAGGCCGAGGGGACGCCTATAATTCACCCCTCCACTTT,CATSRGRGDAYNSPLHF
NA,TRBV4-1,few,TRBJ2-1,TGCGCCAGCAGCCAAGATTCCCCAAACAATGAGCAGTTCTTC,CASSQDSPNNEQFF
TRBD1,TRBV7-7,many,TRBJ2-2,TGTGCCAGCAGCTTAAAGACAGGGGTGACCGGGGAGCTGTTTTTT,CASSLKTGVTGELFF
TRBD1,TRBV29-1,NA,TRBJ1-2,TGCAGCGTCTGGACAGGAGACTATGGCTACACCTTC,CSVWTGDYGYTF
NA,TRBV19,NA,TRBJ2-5,TGTGCCAGTAGTATCTCGGTATCGGGAGAGACCCAGTACTTC,CASSISVSGETQYF
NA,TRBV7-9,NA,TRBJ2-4,TGTGCCAGCAGCTACCCCCCTAGGTCAGCCAAAAACATTCAGTACTTC,CASSYPPRSAKNIQYF
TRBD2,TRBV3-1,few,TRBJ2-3,TGTGCCAGCAGCCCAGCGGGGGGGCCGACAGATACGCAGTATTTT,CASSPAGGPTDTQYF
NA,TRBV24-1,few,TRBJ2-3,TGTGCCACCAGTGATTGGCCGACAGATCCCGGTCGCACAGATACGCAGTATTTT,CATSDWPTDPGRTDTQYF
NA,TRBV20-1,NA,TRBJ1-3,TGCAGTGCTAGAGATATTAGCTCTGGAAACACCATATATTTT,CSARDISSGNTIYF
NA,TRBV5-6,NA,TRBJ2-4,TGTGCCAGCAGCAGGGTCGAGACCCGCCTAGGTAACATTCAGTACTTC,CASSRVETRLGNIQYF
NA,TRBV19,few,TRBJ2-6,TGTGCCAGTGTAGTAGGGGCTGGGGCCAACGTCCTGACTTTC,CASVVGAGANVLTF
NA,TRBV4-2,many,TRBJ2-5,TGTGCCAGCAGCCAAGAGTCGGCAATTCAAGAGACCCAGTACTTC,CASSQESAIQETQYF
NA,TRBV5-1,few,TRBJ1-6,TGCGCCAGCAGCTTGAGGGAAAATTCACCCCTCCACTTT,CASSLRENSPLHF
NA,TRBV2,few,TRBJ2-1,TGTGCCAGCAGATCCCACATGGCGGGGGCGAAGACCCATGAGCAGTTCTTC,CASRSHMAGAKTHEQFF
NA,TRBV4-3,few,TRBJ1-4,TGCGCCAGCAGCCAGGACGGGGCAACTAATGAAAAACTGTTTTTT,CASSQDGATNEKLFF
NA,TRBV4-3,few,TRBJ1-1,TGCGCCAGCAGCCGGGGGGTGGGGACTGAAGCTTTCTTT,CASSRGVGTEAFF
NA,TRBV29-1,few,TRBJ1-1,TGCAGCGTTGTGCTGGGGGGCTCCGCTGAAGCTTTCTTT,CSVVLGGSAEAFF
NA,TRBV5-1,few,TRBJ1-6,TGCGCCAGCAGCTTGATCGAGGCAAGGCCCCTCCACTTT,CASSLIEARPLHF
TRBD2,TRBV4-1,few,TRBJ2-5,TGCGCCAGCAGCCGAACACCAACCCTAGCGGGAGAGACCCAGTACTTC,CASSRTPTLAGETQYF
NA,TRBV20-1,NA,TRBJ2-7,TGCAGTGCTATAGGCCTTTACTCAGGGGAGCAGTACTTC,CSAIGLYSGEQYF
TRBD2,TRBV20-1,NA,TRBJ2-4,TGCAGTGCTAGAGGGTTGGCGGGGGGTGGAAACATTCAGTACTTC,CSARGLAGGGNIQYF
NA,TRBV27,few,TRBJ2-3,TGTGCCAGCAGTTTCGTCTCTAGGTTGAGCACAGATACGCAGTATTTT,CASSFVSRLSTDTQYF
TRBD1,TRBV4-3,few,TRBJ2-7,TGCGCCAGCAGCCAAGCCAGGACAGGAGAATACGAGCAGTACTTC,CASSQARTGEYEQYF
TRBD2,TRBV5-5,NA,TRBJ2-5,TGTGCCAGCAGCTCGGGACTAGCGGGGCCCATACAAGAGACCCAGTACTTC,CASSSGLAGPIQETQYF
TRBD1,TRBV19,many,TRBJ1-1,TGTGCCACTCGACAGGGGCCGCAACCACCTGAAGCTTTCTTT,CATRQGPQPPEAFF
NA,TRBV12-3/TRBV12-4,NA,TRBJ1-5,TGTGCCAGCAGTCTATCGCACCGCCCCTATAGCAATCAGCCCCAGCATTTT,CASSLSHRPYSNQPQHF
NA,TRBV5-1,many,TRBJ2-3,TGCGCCAGCAGCTTGAGCAGCACAGATACGCAGTATTTT,CASSLSSTDTQYF
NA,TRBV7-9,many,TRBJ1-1,TGTGCCAGCAGCTCTCGACGGACAGTTTCGTCTGAAGCTTTCTTT,CASSSRRTVSSEAFF
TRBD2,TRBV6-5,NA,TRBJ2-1,TGTGCCAGCAGTTACGGGACTAGCGGCAATGAGCAGTTCTTC,CASSYGTSGNEQFF
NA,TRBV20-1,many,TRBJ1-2,TGCAGTGCTGTTACAGGGTACTATGGCTACACCTTC,CSAVTGYYGYTF
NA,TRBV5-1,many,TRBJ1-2,TGCGCCAGCAGCTTGAAGGGCTCAGTGGGGGGCTACACCTTC,CASSLKGSVGGYTF
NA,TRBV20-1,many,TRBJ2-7,TGCAGTGCTATCCACGGCGTGTACGAGCAGTACTTC,CSAIHGVYEQYF
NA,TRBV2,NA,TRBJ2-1,TGTGCCGTACACAGGGAGGACAATGAGCAGTTCTTC,CAVHREDNEQFF
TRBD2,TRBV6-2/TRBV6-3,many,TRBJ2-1,TGTGCCAGCAGTTACACCGGTAGCGGGGGTAATGAGCAGTTCTTC,CASSYTGSGGNEQFF
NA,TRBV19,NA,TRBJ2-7,TGTGCCAGTAGTATACTTGGGGGCGAGCAGTACTTC,CASSILGGEQYF
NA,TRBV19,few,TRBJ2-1,TGTGCCAGCCACGGGCAGAGCTCCTACAATGAGCAGTTCTTC,CASHGQSSYNEQFF
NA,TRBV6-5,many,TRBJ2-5,TGTGCCAGCAGGGGCGCGGAAGAGACCCAGTACTTC,CASRGAEETQYF
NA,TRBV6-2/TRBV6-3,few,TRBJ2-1,TGTGCCAGCGGGATTGGGGCGGAGCAGTTCTTC,CASGIGAEQFF
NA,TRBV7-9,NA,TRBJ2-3,TGTGCCAGCAGCTTATCCCTCGGGAGCACAGATACGCAGTATTTT,CASSLSLGSTDTQYF
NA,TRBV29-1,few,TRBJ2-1,TGCAGCGTTGAAGGACAGAACTCCTACAATGAGCAGTTCTTC,CSVEGQNSYNEQFF
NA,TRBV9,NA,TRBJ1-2,TGTGCCAGCAGCCCCGTTGGGGGGATGACTAACTATGGCTACACCTTC,CASSPVGGMTNYGYTF
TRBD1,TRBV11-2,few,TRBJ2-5,TGTGCCAGCAGCTTAGGACAGGGCAGAACCTCCTACGAGACCCAGTACTTC,CASSLGQGRTSYETQYF
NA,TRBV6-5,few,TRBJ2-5,TGTGCCAGCAGATCTCCGCCCCTGGGGGAGACCCAGTACTTC,CASRSPPLGETQYF